A single sample gave rise to the 31 T cell receptor beta chains below, sequenced in a study of T cells in Graves' hyperthyroidism and ophthalmopathy. Amplified TCR beta CDR3 regions came from RNA transcripts. The TCR CDR3 first-round RT-PCR relied on the HTBI primer set. TCRdb re-derived calls from the multiplex PCR reads in MiXCR, one entry per CDR3 protein. Here the sample spans roughly 500,000 distinct CDR3 sequences, roughly 13% being singletons. The material sequenced was blood. Receptors originate from a woman under 40 with Graves' hyperthyroidism that later progressed to Graves' ophthalmopathy.

The chain joins TRBV20-1 to TRBJ2-1; D is ambiguous. CDR3 length equals 13 residues. Germline lookup yields CDR1 DFQATT and CDR2 SNEGSKA (reference sequence). Trimming removed 1 base from V and 8 bases from J, with 12 bases in between. The CDR3 DNA reads as TGCAGTGCTAGAGTATACGATGAGGATGAGCAGTTCTTC. This codes for CSARVYDEDEQFF.

With regard to this clonotype: A single base separates this from a much larger clone, so it may be a read error. CDR3 DNA: TGTGCCAGTAGCGGGACAGGTTTTGGTGAGCAGTTCTTC. Translated: CASSGTGFGEQFF. The V and J genes are TRBV19 and TRBJ2-1, with 8 bases aligning to TRBD1. V trimming: 6 bases; J trimming: 9 bases; junction bases outside the gene matches: 7. Looked up from germline, CDR1 is LNHDA and CDR2 is SQIVND (reference sequence). This CDR3 has 13 amino acids.

This clonotype was counted at least ten times. V usage is TRBV19 and J usage is TRBJ2-1; 10 bases fit TRBD1. Germline V CDR1 and CDR2: LNHDA, SQIVND (reference sequence). Unmatched junction bases numbered 10, after V lost 8 bases and J lost 9 bases. The length of the CDR3 is 14 residues. CDR3 residues: CASSTGQGFGEQFF. CDR3 in DNA: TGTGCCAGTTCCACGGGACAGGGGTTCGGTGAGCAGTTCTTC.

The J gene is TRBJ2-5, the V gene TRBV5-1; D possibly corresponds to TRBD2 (7 bases). Germline assignment: CDR1 SGHRS and CDR2 YFSETQ. The CDR3 sequence is 14 residues long. V dropped 1 base and J dropped 3 bases, with 10 bases sitting between them. The CDR3 DNA reads TGCGCCAGCAGCTTGACAGGGAGGGAAGAGACCCAGTACTTC. It is translated as CASSLTGREETQYF.

On this clonotype: Without the conserved terminal phenylalanine or tryptophan, this CDR3 likely stems from a read error. The chain is built from TRBV27 and TRBJ2-2; no firm D call. V lost 7 bases to trimming and J lost 2 bases, with 14 bases between them. Germline CDR1 MNHEY, CDR2 SMNVEV (reference sequence). The length of the CDR3 is 15 residues. The CDR3 region is CASTDIAPNTGELFY. The CDR3 DNA sequence: TGTGCCAGCACCGATATCGCCCCCAACACCGGGGAGCTGTTTTAT.

V and J are TRBV9 and TRBJ1-5, with TRBD1 identical over 7 bases. Per the germline V gene, CDR1 is SGDLS and CDR2 is YYNGEE. J lost 7 bases, V lost 3 bases, and 10 bases had no gene match. This CDR3 has 15 residues. As DNA, the CDR3 is TGTGCCAGCAGCGACACAGGGGCGTTAGGACAGCCCCAGCATTTT. This gives the protein CASSDTGALGQPQHF.

A note on this clonotype: This may be a read error: a much more frequent sequence differs by one nucleotide. The chain carries TRBV13 and TRBJ2-1; 10 bases map to TRBD2. The CDR3 extends over 16 amino acids. V dropped 5 bases and J dropped 11; count of bases not matched to a gene: 15. The germline gives CDR1 PRHDT, CDR2 FYEKMQ (reference sequence). This chain's CDR3 is CASSPSLGLAVVKQFF. In DNA, the CDR3 is TGTGCCAGCAGCCCTTCCCTCGGACTAGCGGTAGTGAAGCAGTTCTTC.

In this sample, this clonotype turned up many times. CDR3 sequence (DNA): TGTGCCAGCAGTGACGTCTCTTATCCCACTGAAGCTTTCTTT. As protein: CASSDVSYPTEAFF. This chain uses TRBV2 with TRBJ1-1; D unclear. CDR3 length: 14 residues. The V end lost 3 bases, the J end lost 4 bases, and 12 bases lay between the germline ends. Per the germline V gene, CDR1 is SNHLY and CDR2 is FYNNEI. Complete variable domain (other parts from reference TRBV2 and TRBJ1-1): EPEVTQTPSHQVTQMGQEVILRCVPISNHLYFYWYRQILGQKVEFLVSFYNNEISEKSEIFDDQFSVERPDGSNFTLKIRSTKLEDSAMYFCASSDVSYPTEAFFGQGTRLTVV.

Of note for this clonotype: The junction departs from germline at one end; a sequencing error may be responsible. CDR3 nucleotides: TGTGCCAGCAGCCATAACGTCACGGGCAGTCAGCCCCAGCACTTT. This sequence encodes CASSHNVTGSQPQHF. The gene calls are TRBV12-3 or TRBV12-4 and TRBJ1-5; D uncertain. The CDR3 consists of 15 residues.

Ten or more counts support this clonotype. The chain joins TRBV12-3 or TRBV12-4 to TRBJ2-3; unclear D gene. V gave up 10 bases and J gave up 5 bases, with 13 bases separating them. This CDR3 is 12 amino acids long. The CDR3 sequence is CATRKSGDTQYF. In DNA form, the CDR3 reads TGTGCCACCCGCAAATCGGGAGATACGCAGTATTTT.

This clonotype was found many times. The rearrangement links TRBV24-1 to TRBJ2-1, with a weak D call TRBD2 (6 bases). Trimming stripped 2 bases from V and 3 bases from J, with 7 bases between. Germline CDR1 reads KGHDR; CDR2 reads SFDVKD. This CDR3 comprises 14 residues. CDR3 protein: CATSDWEVYNEQFF. In nucleotides, the CDR3 is TGTGCCACCAGTGATTGGGAGGTCTACAATGAGCAGTTCTTC.

This clonotype appeared a few times. The chain couples TRBV6-2 or TRBV6-3 to TRBJ2-7, with unresolved D. The germline V and J ends were trimmed by 2 bases and 2 bases, with 13 bases remaining between them. The CDR3 has 15 residues. Germline V gene sequence: CDR1 MNHEY, CDR2 SVGEGT. The CDR3 DNA reads as TGTGCCAGCAGTTACGAGTTAATAGTTCCCTACGAGCAGTACTTC. This gives the protein CASSYELIVPYEQYF.

In this sample, this clonotype turned up many times. The chain carries TRBV6-1 and TRBJ2-2, with TRBD2 matching over 9 bases. CDR1 and CDR2 from the germline V gene are MNHNS and SASEGT. The trim removed 6 bases at V and 2 bases at J, leaving 7 bases unmatched. This CDR3 has 16 amino acids. CDR3 DNA sequence: TGTGCCAGCAGAGGTGTAGCGGGAGTAAACACCGGGGAGCTGTTTTTT. It specifies CASRGVAGVNTGELFF.

The chain joins TRBV5-1 to TRBJ2-1; 10 nucleotides match TRBD2. CDR1 and CDR2 from the germline V gene are SGHRS and YFSETQ. After removal of 0 bases from V and 7 bases from J, the junction contained 10 bases not matched to a gene. CDR3 size: 17 residues. The CDR3 sequence is CASSLVVLAGSHNEQFF. CDR3 in DNA: TGCGCCAGCAGCTTGGTTGTACTAGCGGGATCCCATAATGAGCAGTTCTTC.

This clonotype was counted at least ten times. As DNA, the CDR3 is TGCGCCAGCAGCCAAGTCCAGGGAGGAGAGACCCAGTACTTC. Residues: CASSQVQGGETQYF. The chain recombines TRBV4-3 with TRBJ2-5, with D maybe TRBD2 (6 bases). Trimming removed 1 base at V and 4 bases at J, with 10 bases between. The CDR3 covers 14 residues. Germline assignment: CDR1 LGHNA and CDR2 YSLEER.

The V call is TRBV20-1, the J call TRBJ1-4, with D maybe TRBD1 (5 bases). The CDR3 is 14 amino acids. Trimming removed 0 bases from V and 6 bases from J, with 11 bases in between. Germline V gene data show CDR1 as DFQATT and CDR2 as SNEGSKA (reference sequence). The CDR3 reads CSARERGRDEKLFF. CDR3 nucleotides: TGCAGTGCTAGAGAGAGGGGTCGAGATGAAAAACTGTTTTTT.

This clonotype was counted ten times or more. V usage is TRBV7-3 and J usage is TRBJ2-3; the D is unclear. CDR3 size: 14 residues. Germline assignment: CDR1 SGHTA and CDR2 FQGTGA. Trimming took 4 bases from V and 6 from J, leaving 14 bases between them. CDR3 amino acids: CASSSAIRRDTQYF. The CDR3, as DNA: TGTGCCAGCAGCTCAGCCATACGCCGGGATACGCAGTATTTT.

The sample holds a few counts of this clonotype. The germline gene is not matched at one end of the junction; a read error may be the cause. The chain links TRBV7-9 to TRBJ2-3; 12 bases are shared with TRBD2. CDR1 and CDR2 (germline): SEHNR, FQNEAQ (reference sequence). The CDR3 has 16 amino acids. The CDR3 DNA is TGTGCCAGCAGCTTAGGACTAGCGGGAGCCACAGATGCGCAGTATTTT. Translation: CASSLGLAGATDAQYF.

The rearrangement joins TRBV15 to TRBJ2-3; D unresolved. The V end lost 8 bases, the J end lost 2 bases, and 17 bases lay between the germline ends. The CDR3 sequence is 15 residues long. CDR1 is LNHNV and CDR2 is YYDKDF in the germline V gene (reference sequence). CDR3 region: CATESPGLYTDTQYF. CDR3 bases: TGTGCCACCGAATCTCCCGGGCTATACACAGATACGCAGTATTTT. Filled out from reference TRBV15 and TRBJ2-3, the complete variable domain reads DAMVIQNPRYQVTQFGKPVTLSCSQTLNHNVMYWYQQKSSQAPKLLFHYYDKDFNNEADTPDNFQSRRPNTSFCFLDIRSPGLGDTAMYLCATESPGLYTDTQYFGPGTRLTVL.

This clonotype was observed a handful of times. One end of the junction is discordant with germline, which a read error may explain. This sequence joins TRBV3-1 and TRBJ1-5; D is unclear. CDR3 length: 14 residues. CDR1 LGHDT and CDR2 YNNKEL come from the germline V gene (reference sequence). CDR3 protein: CANSQEGGPQPQHF. CDR3 in DNA: TGTGCCAACAGCCAAGAGGGTGGCCCGCAGCCCCAGCATTTT.

This clonotype was observed at least ten times. The chain employs TRBV15 and TRBJ2-7; the D is unclear. Trimming took 6 bases from V and 5 from J, leaving 14 bases between them. The CDR3 spans 13 residues. The V gene's germline CDR1 is LNHNV and CDR2 YYDKDF (reference sequence). The CDR3 DNA reads TGTGCCACCAGTCGGACGAATGACCACGAGCAGTACTTC. Translating it yields CATSRTNDHEQYF.

At least ten counts were recorded for this clonotype. V is TRBV12-3 or TRBV12-4 and J is TRBJ1-1, with 8 positions matching TRBD1. The V segment lost 5 bases and the J segment 11 bases; nucleotides outside the gene matches: 4. The length of the CDR3 is 11 residues. CDR3 region: CASSLQGEAFF. CDR3 in DNA: TGTGCCAGCAGTCTACAGGGGGAGGCTTTCTTT.

This clonotype was recorded many times. This chain uses TRBV12-3 or TRBV12-4 with TRBJ2-1; 9 nucleotides align to TRBD1. After removal of 3 bases from V and 8 bases from J, the junction contained 5 bases not matched to a gene. The CDR3 has 14 residues. The CDR3 DNA sequence: TGTGCCAGCAGTTTGGGACAGGGTTGGCATGAGCAGTTCTTC. It translates to CASSLGQGWHEQFF.

This clonotype was recorded many times. The rearrangement uses TRBV19 and TRBJ1-2; possibly TRBD1 for D (5 bases). V lost 5 bases and J lost 4, with 8 bases in between. This CDR3 is built from 12 residues. Germline V lookup: CDR1 LNHDA, CDR2 SQIVND (reference sequence). CDR3 coding DNA: TGTGCCAGTAGTCCTCAGGGCTATGGCTACACCTTC. As protein: CASSPQGYGYTF.

Points on this clonotype: Just one base apart from a much larger clone, this may be a read error. Given the absence of the conserved phenylalanine or tryptophan at the CDR3 end, a read error is likely. This chain connects TRBV7-9 to TRBJ2-7; 7 positions match TRBD1. Germline V gene data show CDR1 as SEHNR and CDR2 as FQNEAQ (reference sequence). The CDR3 loop spans 16 amino acids. Trimming took 5 bases from V and 2 from J; bases not matched to a gene: 12. For the CDR3, the DNA is TGTGCCAGCAGCCCTACCGGGACAGCGAATCCCTACGAGCAGTACCTC. Amino acids: CASSPTGTANPYEQYL.

The rearrangement links TRBV27 to TRBJ1-1, with 9 bases identical to TRBD1. Germline V lookup: CDR1 MNHEY, CDR2 SMNVEV (reference sequence). V shed 5 bases and J 3 bases; nucleotides not matched to a gene: 4. This CDR3 is 14 amino acids long. CDR3 coding DNA: TGTGCCAGCAGTCGGGGGGACAGGGACACTGAAGCTTTCTTT. Translated: CASSRGDRDTEAFF.

The table lists this clonotype with many counts. The chain couples TRBV19 to TRBJ1-5, with D possibly matching TRBD1 (6 bases). The CDR3 length is 15 residues. The V end was cut by 7 bases, the J end by 0 bases, with 13 bases between. Per germline, CDR1 LNHDA and CDR2 SQIVND (reference sequence). Here the CDR3 reads CASTGAEYSNQPQHF. CDR3 bases: TGTGCCAGTACGGGGGCAGAATATAGCAATCAGCCCCAGCATTTT.

This clonotype was seen more than once but under ten times. The gene calls are TRBV29-1 and TRBJ1-2; D is possibly TRBD1 (5 bases). This CDR3 is built from 12 residues. Looked up from germline, CDR1 is SQVTM and CDR2 is ANQGSEA. V was pared by 6 bases and J by 0 bases, with 8 bases between. The CDR3 coding sequence is TGCAGCGTCTCGACAGCTAACTATGGCTACACCTTC. It specifies CSVSTANYGYTF.

This clonotype has a count of ten or more. V and J are TRBV12-3 or TRBV12-4 and TRBJ1-1; D is uncertain. Between the trimmed V and J ends, which lost 6 bases and 4 bases, there was a span of 15 bases. The CDR3 sequence is 14 residues long. The CDR3 sequence: CASRGPGGFTEAFF. Written as DNA, the CDR3 is TGTGCCAGCAGGGGCCCCGGAGGGTTCACTGAAGCTTTCTTT.

This clonotype came up a few times. This chain connects TRBV5-6 to TRBJ2-4; TRBD2 might be the D (6 bases). The V end lost 4 bases, the J end lost 0 bases, and 17 bases lay between the germline ends. In germline, CDR1 is SGHDT, CDR2 YYEEEE. The CDR3 covers 17 residues. In DNA form, the CDR3 reads TGTGCCAGCAGCGACCCCCGGGGGAACCTAGCCAAAAACATTCAGTACTTC. Translated, it gives CASSDPRGNLAKNIQYF.

At least ten counts were recorded for this clonotype. The chain couples TRBV18 to TRBJ1-1, with a possible D match to TRBD1 (5 bases). CDR3 length equals 15 residues. Germline CDR1 is KGHSH and CDR2 is LQKENI. Trimming removed 5 bases from V and 3 bases from J, with 16 bases in between. CDR3 in DNA: TGTGCCAGCTCAATGCTCGGGGGTAGGGACACTGAAGCTTTCTTT. Its translation: CASSMLGGRDTEAFF.